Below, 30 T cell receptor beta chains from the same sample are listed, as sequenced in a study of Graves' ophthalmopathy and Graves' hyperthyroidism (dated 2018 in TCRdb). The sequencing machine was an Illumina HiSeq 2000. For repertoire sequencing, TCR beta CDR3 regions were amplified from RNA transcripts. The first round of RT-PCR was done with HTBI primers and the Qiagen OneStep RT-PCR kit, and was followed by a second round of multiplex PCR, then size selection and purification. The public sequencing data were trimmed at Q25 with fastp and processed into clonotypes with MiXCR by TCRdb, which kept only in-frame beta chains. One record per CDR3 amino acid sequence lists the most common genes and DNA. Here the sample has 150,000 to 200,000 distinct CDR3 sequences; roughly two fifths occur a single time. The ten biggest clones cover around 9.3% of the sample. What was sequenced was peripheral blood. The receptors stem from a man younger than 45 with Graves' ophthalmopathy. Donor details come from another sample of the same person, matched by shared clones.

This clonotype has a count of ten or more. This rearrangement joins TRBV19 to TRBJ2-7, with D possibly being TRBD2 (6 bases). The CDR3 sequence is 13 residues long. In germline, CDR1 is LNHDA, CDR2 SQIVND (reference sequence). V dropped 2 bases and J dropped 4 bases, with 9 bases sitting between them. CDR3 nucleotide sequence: TGTGCCAGTAGTATATCTAGCGCATACGAGCAGTACTTC. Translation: CASSISSAYEQYF.

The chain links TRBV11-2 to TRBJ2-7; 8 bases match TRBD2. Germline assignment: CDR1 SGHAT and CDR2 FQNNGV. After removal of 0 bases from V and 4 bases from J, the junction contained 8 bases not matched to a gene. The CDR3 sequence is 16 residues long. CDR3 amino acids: CASSLDSGLVQYEQYF. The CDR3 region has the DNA TGTGCCAGCAGCTTAGATTCGGGACTAGTACAGTACGAGCAGTACTTC.

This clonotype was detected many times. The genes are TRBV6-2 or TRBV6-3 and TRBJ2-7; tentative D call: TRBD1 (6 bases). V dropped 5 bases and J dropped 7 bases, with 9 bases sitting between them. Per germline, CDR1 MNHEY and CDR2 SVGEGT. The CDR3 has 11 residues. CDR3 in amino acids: CASSPGEEQYF. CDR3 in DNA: TGTGCCAGCAGTCCAGGGGAAGAGCAGTACTTC.

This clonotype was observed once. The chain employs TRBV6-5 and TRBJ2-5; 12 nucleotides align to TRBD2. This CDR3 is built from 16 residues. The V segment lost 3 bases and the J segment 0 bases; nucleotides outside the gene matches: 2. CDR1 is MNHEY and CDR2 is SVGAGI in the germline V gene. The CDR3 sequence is CASSYLAGGNQETQYF. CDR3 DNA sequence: TGTGCCAGCAGTTATCTAGCGGGGGGGAACCAAGAGACCCAGTACTTC.

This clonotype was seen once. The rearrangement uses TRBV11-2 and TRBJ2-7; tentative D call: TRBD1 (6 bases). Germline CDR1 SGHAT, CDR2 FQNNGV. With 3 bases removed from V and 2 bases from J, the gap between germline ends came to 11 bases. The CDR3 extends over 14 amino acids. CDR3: CASSLETGTYEQYF. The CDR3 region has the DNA TGTGCCAGCAGCTTGGAAACAGGGACCTACGAGCAGTACTTC.

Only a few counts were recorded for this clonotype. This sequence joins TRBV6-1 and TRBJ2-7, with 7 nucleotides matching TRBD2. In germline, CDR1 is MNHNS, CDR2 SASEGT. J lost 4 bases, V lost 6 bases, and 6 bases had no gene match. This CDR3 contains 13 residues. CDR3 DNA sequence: TGTGCCAGCAGAGGGACTACCCCTTACGAGCAGTACTTC. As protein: CASRGTTPYEQYF.

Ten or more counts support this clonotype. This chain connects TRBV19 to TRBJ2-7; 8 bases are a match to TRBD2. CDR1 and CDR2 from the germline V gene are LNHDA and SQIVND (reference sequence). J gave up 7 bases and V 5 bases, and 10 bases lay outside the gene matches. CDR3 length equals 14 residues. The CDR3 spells CASSPPGGSGEQYF. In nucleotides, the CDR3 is TGTGCCAGTAGTCCCCCGGGGGGGTCTGGGGAGCAGTACTTC.

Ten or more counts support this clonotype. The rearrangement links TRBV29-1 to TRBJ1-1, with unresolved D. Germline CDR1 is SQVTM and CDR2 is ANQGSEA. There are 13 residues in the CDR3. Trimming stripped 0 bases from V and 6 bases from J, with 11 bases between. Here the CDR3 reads CSVEESEQPEAFF. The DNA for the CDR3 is TGCAGCGTTGAAGAGTCAGAGCAGCCTGAAGCTTTCTTT.

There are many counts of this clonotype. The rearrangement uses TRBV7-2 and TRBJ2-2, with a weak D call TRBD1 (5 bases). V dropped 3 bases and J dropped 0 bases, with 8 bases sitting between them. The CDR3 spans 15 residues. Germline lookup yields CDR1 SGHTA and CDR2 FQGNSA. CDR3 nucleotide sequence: TGTGCCAGCAGCTTTGGCAGGGCGAACACCGGGGAGCTGTTTTTT. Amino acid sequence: CASSFGRANTGELFF.

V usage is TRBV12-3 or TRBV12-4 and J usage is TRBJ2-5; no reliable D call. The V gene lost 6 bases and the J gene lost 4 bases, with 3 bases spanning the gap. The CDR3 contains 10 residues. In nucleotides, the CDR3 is TGTGCCAGCAGAATAGAGACCCAGTACTTC. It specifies CASRIETQYF.

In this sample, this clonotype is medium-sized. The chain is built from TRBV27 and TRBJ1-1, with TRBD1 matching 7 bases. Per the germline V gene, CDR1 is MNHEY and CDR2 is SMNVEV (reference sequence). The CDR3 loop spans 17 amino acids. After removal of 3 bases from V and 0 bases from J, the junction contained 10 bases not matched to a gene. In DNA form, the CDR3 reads TGTGCCAGCAGTTTCACCGGGACAGACTCAATGAACACTGAAGCTTTCTTT. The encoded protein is CASSFTGTDSMNTEAFF.

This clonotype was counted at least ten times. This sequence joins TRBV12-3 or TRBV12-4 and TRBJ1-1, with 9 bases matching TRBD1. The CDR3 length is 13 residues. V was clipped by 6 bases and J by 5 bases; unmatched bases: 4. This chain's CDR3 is CASSGQGKTEAFF. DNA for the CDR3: TGTGCCAGCAGCGGACAGGGGAAGACTGAAGCTTTCTTT.

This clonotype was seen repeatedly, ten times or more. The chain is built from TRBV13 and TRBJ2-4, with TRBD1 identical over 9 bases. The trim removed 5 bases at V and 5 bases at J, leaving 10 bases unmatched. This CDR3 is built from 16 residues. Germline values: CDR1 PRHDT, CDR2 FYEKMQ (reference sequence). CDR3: CASSVHRGQFENIQYF. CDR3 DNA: TGTGCCAGCAGCGTCCACAGGGGGCAGTTCGAAAACATTCAGTACTTC.

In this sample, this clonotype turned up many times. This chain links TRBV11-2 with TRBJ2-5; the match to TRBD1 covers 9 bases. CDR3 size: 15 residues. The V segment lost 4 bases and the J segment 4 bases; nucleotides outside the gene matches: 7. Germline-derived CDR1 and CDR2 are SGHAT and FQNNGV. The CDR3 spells CASSSGQGRGETQYF. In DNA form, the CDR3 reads TGTGCCAGCAGCTCGGGACAGGGCAGGGGAGAGACCCAGTACTTC.

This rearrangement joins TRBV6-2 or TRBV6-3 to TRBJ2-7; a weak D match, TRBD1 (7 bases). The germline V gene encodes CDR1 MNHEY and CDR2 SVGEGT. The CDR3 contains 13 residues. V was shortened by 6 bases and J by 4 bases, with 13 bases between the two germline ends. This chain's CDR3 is CASRPTGRYEQYF. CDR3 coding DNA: TGTGCCAGCAGGCCGACAGGGAGGTACGAGCAGTACTTC.

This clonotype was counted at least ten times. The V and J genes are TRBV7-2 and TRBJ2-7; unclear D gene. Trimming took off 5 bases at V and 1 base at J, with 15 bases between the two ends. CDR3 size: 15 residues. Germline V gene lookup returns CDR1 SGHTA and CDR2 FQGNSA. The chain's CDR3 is CASSPGWVTSYEQYF. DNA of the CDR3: TGTGCCAGCAGCCCCGGCTGGGTCACTTCCTACGAGCAGTACTTC.

The CDR3 reads CASSSPGTANSPLHF. Here the CDR3 DNA reads TGTGCCAGCAGTTCGCCAGGGACAGCTAATTCACCCCTCCACTTT. The chain is built from TRBV28 and TRBJ1-6; 7 bases map to TRBD1. V gave up 4 bases and J gave up 6 bases; unmatched junction bases: 6. Germline loops: CDR1 MDHEN, CDR2 SYDVKM. This CDR3 comprises 15 residues.

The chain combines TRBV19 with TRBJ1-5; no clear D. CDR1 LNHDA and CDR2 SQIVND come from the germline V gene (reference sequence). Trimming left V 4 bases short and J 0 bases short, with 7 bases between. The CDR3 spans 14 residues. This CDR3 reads CASSRSSSNQPQHF. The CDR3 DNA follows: TGTGCCAGTAGTAGGTCCAGTAGCAATCAGCCCCAGCATTTT.

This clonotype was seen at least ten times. The CDR3 bases are TGTGCCAGCAGCTCATGGGAGCCGGACGAGCAGTACTTC. Its translation: CASSSWEPDEQYF. The genes are TRBV7-2 and TRBJ2-7, with D possibly matching TRBD2 (5 bases). The CDR3 has 13 amino acids. V was trimmed by 4 bases and J by 5 bases, leaving 12 bases between them. The germline gives CDR1 SGHTA, CDR2 FQGNSA.

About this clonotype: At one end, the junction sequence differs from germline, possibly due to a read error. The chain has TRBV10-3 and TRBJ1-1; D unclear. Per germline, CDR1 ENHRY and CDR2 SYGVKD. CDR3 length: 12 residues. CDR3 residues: CASSPMNTEALF. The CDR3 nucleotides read TGTGCCTCCTCCCCCATGAACACTGAAGCTTTGTTT.

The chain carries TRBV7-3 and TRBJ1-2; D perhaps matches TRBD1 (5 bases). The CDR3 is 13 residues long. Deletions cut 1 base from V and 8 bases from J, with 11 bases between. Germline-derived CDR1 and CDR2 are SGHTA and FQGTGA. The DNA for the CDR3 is TGTGCCAGCAGCTTAAGTCAGGGCAGCGGCTACACCTTC. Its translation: CASSLSQGSGYTF.

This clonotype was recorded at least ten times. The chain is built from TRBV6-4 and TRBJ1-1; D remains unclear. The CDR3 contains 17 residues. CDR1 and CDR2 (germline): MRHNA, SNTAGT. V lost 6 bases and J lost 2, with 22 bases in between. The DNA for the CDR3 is TGTGCCAGCAGGGGCGGGCACGGCGAAGTTAAAAACACTGAAGCTTTCTTT. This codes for CASRGGHGEVKNTEAFF.

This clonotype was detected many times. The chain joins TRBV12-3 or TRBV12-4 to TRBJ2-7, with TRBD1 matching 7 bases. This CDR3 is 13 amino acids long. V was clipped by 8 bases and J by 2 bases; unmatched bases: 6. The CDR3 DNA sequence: TGTGCCAGCTGGGACAGCAACGCCTACGAGCAGTACTTC. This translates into CASWDSNAYEQYF.

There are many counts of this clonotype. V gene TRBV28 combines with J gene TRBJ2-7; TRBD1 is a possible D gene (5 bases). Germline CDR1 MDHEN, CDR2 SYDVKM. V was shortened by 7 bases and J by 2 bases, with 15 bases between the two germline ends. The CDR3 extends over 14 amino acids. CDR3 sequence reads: CASKYQGFPYEQYF. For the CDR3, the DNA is TGTGCCAGCAAGTACCAGGGTTTCCCCTACGAGCAGTACTTC.

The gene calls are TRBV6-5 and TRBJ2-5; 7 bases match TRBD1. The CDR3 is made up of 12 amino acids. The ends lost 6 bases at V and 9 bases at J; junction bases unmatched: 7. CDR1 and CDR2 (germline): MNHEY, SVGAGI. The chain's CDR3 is CASSFTGDPQYF. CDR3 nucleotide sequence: TGTGCCAGCAGCTTCACAGGGGATCCCCAGTACTTC.

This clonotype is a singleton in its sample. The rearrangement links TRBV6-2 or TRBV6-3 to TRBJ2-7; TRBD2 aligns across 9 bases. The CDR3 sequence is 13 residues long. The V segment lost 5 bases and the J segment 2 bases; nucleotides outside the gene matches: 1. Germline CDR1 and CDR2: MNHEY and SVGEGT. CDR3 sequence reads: CASSRTSAYEQYF. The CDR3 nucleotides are TGTGCCAGCAGTAGGACTAGCGCCTACGAGCAGTACTTC.

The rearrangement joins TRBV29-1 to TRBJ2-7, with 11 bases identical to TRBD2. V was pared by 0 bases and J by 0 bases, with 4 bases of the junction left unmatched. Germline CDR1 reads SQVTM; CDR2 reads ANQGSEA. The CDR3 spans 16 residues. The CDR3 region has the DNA TGCAGCGTTGAAGATCCAACTAGCGGGAGCTCCTACGAGCAGTACTTC. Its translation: CSVEDPTSGSSYEQYF.

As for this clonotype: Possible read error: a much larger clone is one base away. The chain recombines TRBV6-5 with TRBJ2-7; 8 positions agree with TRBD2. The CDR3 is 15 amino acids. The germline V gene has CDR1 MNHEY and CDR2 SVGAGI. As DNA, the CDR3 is TGTGCCAGAAGTTACTTTCCGGGACTAGAGTACGAGCAGTACTTC. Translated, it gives CARSYFPGLEYEQYF.

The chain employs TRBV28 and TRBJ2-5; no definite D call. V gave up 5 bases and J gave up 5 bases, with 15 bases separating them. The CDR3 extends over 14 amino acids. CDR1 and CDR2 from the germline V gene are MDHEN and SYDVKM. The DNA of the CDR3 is TGTGCCAGCAGTCCCCTCGGCTTGTCCGAGACCCAGTACTTC. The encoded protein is CASSPLGLSETQYF.

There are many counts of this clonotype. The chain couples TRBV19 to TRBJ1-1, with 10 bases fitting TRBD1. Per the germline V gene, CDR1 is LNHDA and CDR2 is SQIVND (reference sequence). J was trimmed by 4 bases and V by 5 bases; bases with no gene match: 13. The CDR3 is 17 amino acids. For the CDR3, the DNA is TGTGCCAGTAGTCCCCTTCCCGGGACAGGGGACGCCACTGAAGCTTTCTTT. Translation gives CASSPLPGTGDATEAFF.